The 32 T cell receptor beta chains below all came from one sample that was sequenced in a study of blood T cell repertoires in COVID-19. Method: immunoSEQ multiplex PCR; TCRdb's copy keeps in-frame clones and lacks some. This table has approximately 220,000 clones, around 87% appearing once. Sequenced input: PBMCs or T cells enriched from blood (not recorded which). These receptor sequences come from a woman between 18 and 30 years old in a cohort exposed to, infected with or recovered from COVID-19 (not recorded which).

The chain employs TRBV12-3 or TRBV12-4 and TRBJ1-2; D is unresolved. This CDR3 region has 12 residues. V lost 2 bases, J lost 6 bases, and 7 bases lay in between. CDR3 protein: CASSLTGNGYTF. The CDR3 region has the DNA TGTGCCAGCAGTTTAACCGGGAATGGCTACACCTTC.

The chain carries TRBV6-5 and TRBJ2-6, with 7 bases fitting TRBD1. CDR1 and CDR2 from the germline V gene are MNHEY and SVGAGI. The CDR3 has 15 amino acids. J lost 7 bases, V lost 4 bases, and 7 bases had no gene match. The CDR3 reads CASSFGQVHANVLTF. The CDR3 bases are TGTGCCAGCAGTTTCGGACAGGTTCACGCCAACGTCCTGACTTTC.

The V and J genes are TRBV7-9 and TRBJ1-1, with a weak D call TRBD1 (6 bases). Germline V gene lookup returns CDR1 SEHNR and CDR2 FQNEAQ (reference sequence). V lost 5 bases to trimming and J lost 4 bases, with 14 bases between them. This CDR3 is 14 amino acids long. The CDR3 region has the DNA TGTGCCAGCAGCCCTGGACAGCGGTTCACTGAAGCTTTCTTT. It specifies CASSPGQRFTEAFF.

This sequence joins TRBV11-3 and TRBJ2-7, with D perhaps TRBD1 (6 bases). This CDR3 contains 12 residues. The germline gives CDR1 SGHNT, CDR2 YENEEA. Trimming removed 5 bases at V and 6 bases at J, with 11 bases between. The CDR3 DNA is TGTGCCAGCAGCGAGACAGGAGTCGAGCAGTACTTC. This encodes CASSETGVEQYF.

This sequence joins TRBV7-9 and TRBJ1-4; 7 nucleotides align to TRBD1. Germline V gene lookup returns CDR1 SEHNR and CDR2 FQNEAQ (reference sequence). J was trimmed by 7 bases and V by 5 bases; bases with no gene match: 7. This CDR3 region has 14 residues. As DNA, the CDR3 is TGTGCCAGCAGCCCCGGGACAGCGGGTGAAAAACTGTTTTTT. Amino acid sequence: CASSPGTAGEKLFF.

The chain is built from TRBV5-1 and TRBJ2-2; D is ambiguous. CDR1 and CDR2 (germline): SGHRS, YFSETQ. CDR3 length equals 12 residues. V shed 2 bases and J shed 8 bases, with 7 bases lying between them. The CDR3 bases are TGCGCCAGCAGCTTCGTGAGAGGGGAGCTGTTTTTT. Its protein is CASSFVRGELFF.

In this sample, this clone turned up once. V and J are TRBV6-1 and TRBJ1-2; TRBD1 might be the D (5 bases). The CDR3 is 17 amino acids. Trimming removed 3 bases at V and 5 bases at J, with 22 bases between. The V gene's germline CDR1 is MNHNS and CDR2 SASEGT. Written as DNA, the CDR3 is TGTGCCAGCAGTGATCCTTCTGGGAGGGACGGTTTATATGGCTACACCTTC. This translates into CASSDPSGRDGLYGYTF.

The V and J genes are TRBV18 and TRBJ1-5; a possible D gene is TRBD1 (6 bases). Germline V CDR1 and CDR2: KGHSH, LQKENI. This CDR3 is 18 amino acids long. V was cut by 4 bases and J by 4 bases, with 23 bases left in between. CDR3: CASSLVSSGRGPNQPQHF. The CDR3 DNA reads TGTGCCAGCTCACTTGTCTCGAGCGGCAGGGGCCCAAATCAGCCCCAGCATTTT.

This clone came up once. The J gene is TRBJ1-3, the V gene TRBV5-8, with a weak D call TRBD1 (6 bases). Deletions cut 1 base from V and 0 bases from J, with 11 bases between. Germline CDR1 reads SGHTS; CDR2 reads YDEGEE. CDR3 length equals 16 residues. In DNA, the CDR3 is TGTGCCAGCAGCTTGTACAGGGCCGTCTCTGGAAACACCATATATTTT. It codes for CASSLYRAVSGNTIYF.

This clone has only a few counts. V gene TRBV5-4 combines with J gene TRBJ2-1; D possibly corresponds to TRBD2 (5 bases). The CDR3 is 13 residues long. Germline-derived CDR1 and CDR2 are SGHNT and YYREEE (reference sequence). The ends were cut back, 9 bases at V and 7 bases at J, with 17 bases in the middle. The CDR3: CATGVAERNEQFF. The CDR3 region has the DNA TGTGCCACCGGGGTCGCCGAGCGGAATGAGCAGTTCTTC.

The chain combines TRBV19 with TRBJ1-2, with TRBD1 matching 7 bases. The V segment lost 2 bases and the J segment 7 bases; nucleotides outside the gene matches: 16. Germline V gene data show CDR1 as LNHDA and CDR2 as SQIVND (reference sequence). The CDR3 has 17 residues. CDR3 protein: CASSIPARTGALSGYTF. The DNA for the CDR3 is TGTGCCAGTAGTATACCAGCCAGAACAGGGGCTCTGAGTGGCTACACCTTC.

The V call is TRBV6-5, the J call TRBJ2-7, with 10 bases fitting TRBD1. The CDR3 has 14 residues. Trimming took 7 bases from V and 6 from J; bases not matched to a gene: 9. Germline V gene sequence: CDR1 MNHEY, CDR2 SVGAGI. In nucleotides, the CDR3 is TGTGCCAGCACCCTCGGGACAGGGGTGAGCGAGCAGTACTTC. Protein product: CASTLGTGVSEQYF.

On this clone itself: Other DNA sequences of this sample code for an identical CDR3. The V and J genes are TRBV5-1 and TRBJ2-5; D remains ambiguous. Trimming took off 0 bases at V and 4 bases at J, with 4 bases between the two ends. The germline V gene has CDR1 SGHRS and CDR2 YFSETQ. This CDR3 spans 12 amino acids. The CDR3 DNA reads TGCGCCAGCAGCTTGGCGGGAGAGACCCAGTACTTC. This sequence encodes CASSLAGETQYF.

This clone was observed once. This chain joins TRBV19 and TRBJ2-1, with 8 bases aligning to TRBD2. Trimming took 10 bases from V and 10 from J; bases not matched to a gene: 18. This CDR3 has 15 residues. The V gene's germline CDR1 is LNHDA and CDR2 SQIVND (reference sequence). CDR3 nucleotide sequence: TGTGCCACCTTATCTTTAGCGGGATTGGGGGAGGAGCAGTTCTTC. Protein product: CATLSLAGLGEEQFF.

CDR3 nucleotide sequence: TGTGCCAGCAGTTTTGGAGGGGCTGAGCAGTTCTTC. Translated, it gives CASSFGGAEQFF. The V and J genes are TRBV12-3 or TRBV12-4 and TRBJ2-1; D might be TRBD2 (6 bases). The CDR3 extends over 12 amino acids. Trimming left V 3 bases short and J 9 bases short, with 9 bases between.

The rearrangement joins TRBV9 to TRBJ1-2, with D perhaps matching TRBD1 (6 bases). The V end lost 2 bases, the J end lost 7 bases, and 12 bases lay between the germline ends. Germline CDR1 and CDR2: SGDLS and YYNGEE. The CDR3 runs to 13 residues. This chain's CDR3 is CASSVAGAIGYTF. CDR3 nucleotide sequence: TGTGCCAGCAGCGTGGCAGGGGCGATTGGCTACACCTTC. Complete variable domain (other parts from reference TRBV9 and TRBJ1-2): DSGVTQTPKHLITATGQRVTLRCSPRSGDLSVYWYQQSLDQGLQFLIQYYNGEERAKGNILERFSAQQFPDLHSELNLSSLELGDSALYFCASSVAGAIGYTFGSGTRLTVV.

The CDR3 bases are TGTGCCAGCAGCCGACAGGGGATTTTTTCTAACTATGGCTACACCTTC. Residues: CASSRQGIFSNYGYTF. The J gene is TRBJ1-2, the V gene TRBV25-1, with 8 bases matching TRBD1. CDR1 MGHDK and CDR2 SYGVNS come from the germline V gene. V shed 6 bases, J shed 0 bases, and the junction held 9 bases outside the gene matches. The CDR3 sequence is 16 residues long.

DNA of the CDR3: TGTGCCAGCTCCCCGGGGGGAATCTACGAGCAGTACTTC. Translating gives CASSPGGIYEQYF. The rearrangement joins TRBV19 to TRBJ2-7; 7 bases are shared with TRBD2. V trimming: 9 bases; J trimming: 3 bases; junction bases outside the gene matches: 8. The CDR3 has 13 amino acids. CDR1 and CDR2 (germline): LNHDA, SQIVND (reference sequence).

The V and J genes are TRBV4-1 and TRBJ1-1, with 9 bases matching TRBD1. The V segment lost 4 bases and the J segment 3 bases; nucleotides outside the gene matches: 9. The CDR3 runs 16 residues. From germline, CDR1 is MGHRA and CDR2 YSYEKL. The chain's CDR3 is CASSLGQGPRDTEAFF. CDR3 coding DNA: TGCGCCAGCAGCCTCGGACAGGGGCCAAGGGACACTGAAGCTTTCTTT.

The chain couples TRBV6-1 to TRBJ1-6; D is unclear. Germline assignment: CDR1 MNHNS and CDR2 SASEGT. Trimming shortened V by 3 bases and J by 6 bases, and 15 bases separated the two germline ends. This CDR3 has 16 amino acids. CDR3 in amino acids: CASSDGSPLSNSPLHF. The CDR3 DNA reads as TGTGCCAGCAGTGATGGGAGCCCACTTTCTAATTCACCCCTCCACTTT.

In its sample, this clone was seen once. Here the CDR3 reads CASSDRPGGGQPQHF. CDR3 in DNA: TGTGCCAGCAGCGACCGGCCAGGGGGCGGGCAGCCCCAGCATTTT. The gene calls are TRBV9 and TRBJ1-5, with 8 bases fitting TRBD1. CDR3 length: 15 residues. In germline, CDR1 is SGDLS, CDR2 YYNGEE. With V trimmed by 3 bases and J by 7 bases, 9 bases remained unmatched.

The gene calls are TRBV28 and TRBJ1-1; D unclear. The CDR3 consists of 13 residues. Trimming shortened V by 4 bases and J by 1 base, and 7 bases separated the two germline ends. CDR1 and CDR2 from the germline V gene are MDHEN and SYDVKM. The CDR3 loop reads CASSSGTNTEAFF. The CDR3, as DNA: TGTGCCAGCAGTTCAGGTACGAACACTGAAGCTTTCTTT.

This clone occurred a few times. The chain uses TRBV7-6 and TRBJ2-3; 11 nucleotides align to TRBD1. V shed 4 bases and J 5 bases; nucleotides not matched to a gene: 8. Per germline, CDR1 SGHVS and CDR2 FNYEAQ. This CDR3 comprises 16 residues. As DNA, the CDR3 is TGTGCCAGCAGCTCGAAAGGACAGGGGGCGAGAGATACGCAGTATTTT. This codes for CASSSKGQGARDTQYF.

The chain links TRBV12-5 to TRBJ1-1; unclear D gene. This CDR3 is 13 amino acids long. The germline V and J ends were trimmed by 5 bases and 1 base, with 8 bases remaining between them. Germline CDR1 is LGHNT and CDR2 is FRNRAP. The CDR3 DNA reads as TGTGCTAGTGGTCCCCCCTGGAACACTGAAGCTTTCTTT. This codes for CASGPPWNTEAFF. The whole variable domain, remainder taken from reference TRBV12-5 and TRBJ1-1, is DARVTQTPRHKVTEMGQEVTMRCQPILGHNTVFWYRQTMMQGLELLAYFRNRAPLDDSGMPKDRFSAEMPDATLATLKIQPSEPRDSAVYFCASGPPWNTEAFFGQGTRLTVV.

J is TRBJ1-2 and V is TRBV27, with 9 bases identical to TRBD1. This CDR3 is built from 15 residues. Germline CDR1 reads MNHEY; CDR2 reads SMNVEV (reference sequence). J was trimmed by 7 bases and V by 4 bases; bases with no gene match: 10. The CDR3 DNA is TGTGCCAGCAGTTCCCCGGGACAGGGTTTATCTGGCTACACCTTC. This gives the protein CASSSPGQGLSGYTF.

The V gene is TRBV6-1, the J gene TRBJ2-1, with D possibly matching TRBD1 (5 bases). Germline V lookup: CDR1 MNHNS, CDR2 SASEGT. The CDR3 consists of 16 residues. The ends were cut back, 0 bases at V and 1 base at J, with 10 bases in the middle. CDR3 sequence reads: CASSEAPGQSYNEQFF. The CDR3 coding sequence is TGTGCCAGCAGTGAAGCGCCAGGGCAGTCCTACAATGAGCAGTTCTTC.

The genes are TRBV5-1 and TRBJ1-2; D ambiguous. Trimming stripped 0 bases from V and 8 bases from J, with 11 bases between. The CDR3 sequence is 13 residues long. The V gene's germline CDR1 is SGHRS and CDR2 YFSETQ. The CDR3 protein is CASSLEPINGYTF. The CDR3 DNA is TGCGCCAGCAGCTTGGAACCTATTAACGGCTACACCTTC.

V is TRBV9 and J is TRBJ1-1; D is unresolved. Germline V gives CDR1 SGDLS, CDR2 YYNGEE. Trimming took off 4 bases at V and 1 base at J, with 11 bases between the two ends. CDR3 length equals 14 residues. CDR3 sequence (DNA): TGTGCCAGCAGCCCGCACTCGGGGAACACTGAAGCTTTCTTT. Translation gives CASSPHSGNTEAFF.

Remarks on this clone: This sample includes further DNA sequences coding for the same CDR3. V is TRBV6-5 and J is TRBJ1-1; D is unresolved. Germline CDR1 reads MNHEY; CDR2 reads SVGAGI. V dropped 3 bases and J dropped 1 base, with 9 bases sitting between them. The CDR3 runs 14 residues. The CDR3 DNA reads as TGTGCCAGCAGTTATCGTGGCAGGAACACTGAAGCTTTCTTT. It yields the protein CASSYRGRNTEAFF.

As DNA, the CDR3 is TGTGCCAGCCAGGGAACAGGCGAGCAGTACTTC. Translating it yields CASQGTGEQYF. V and J are TRBV27 and TRBJ2-7; D is possibly TRBD1 (5 bases). CDR1 and CDR2 (germline): MNHEY, SMNVEV (reference sequence). CDR3 length equals 11 residues. The germline V and J ends were trimmed by 8 bases and 6 bases, with 11 bases remaining between them.

The chain carries TRBV4-1 and TRBJ1-5, with D perhaps matching TRBD1 (5 bases). Trimming removed 0 bases from V and 9 bases from J, with 9 bases in between. Germline CDR1 MGHRA, CDR2 YSYEKL. The CDR3 contains 13 residues. Here the CDR3 reads CASSQDREAPQHF. Written as DNA, the CDR3 is TGCGCCAGCAGCCAAGACAGGGAGGCGCCCCAGCATTTT.

The sample holds one count of this clone. The chain is built from TRBV14 and TRBJ2-7; a weak D match, TRBD1 (6 bases). V was shortened by 2 bases and J by 6 bases, with 14 bases between the two germline ends. The CDR3 is 14 amino acids. The germline gives CDR1 SGHDN, CDR2 FVKESK. For the CDR3, the DNA is TGTGCCAGCAGCCAACTTTTGGGGGCAAGCGAGCAGTACTTC. This codes for CASSQLLGASEQYF.